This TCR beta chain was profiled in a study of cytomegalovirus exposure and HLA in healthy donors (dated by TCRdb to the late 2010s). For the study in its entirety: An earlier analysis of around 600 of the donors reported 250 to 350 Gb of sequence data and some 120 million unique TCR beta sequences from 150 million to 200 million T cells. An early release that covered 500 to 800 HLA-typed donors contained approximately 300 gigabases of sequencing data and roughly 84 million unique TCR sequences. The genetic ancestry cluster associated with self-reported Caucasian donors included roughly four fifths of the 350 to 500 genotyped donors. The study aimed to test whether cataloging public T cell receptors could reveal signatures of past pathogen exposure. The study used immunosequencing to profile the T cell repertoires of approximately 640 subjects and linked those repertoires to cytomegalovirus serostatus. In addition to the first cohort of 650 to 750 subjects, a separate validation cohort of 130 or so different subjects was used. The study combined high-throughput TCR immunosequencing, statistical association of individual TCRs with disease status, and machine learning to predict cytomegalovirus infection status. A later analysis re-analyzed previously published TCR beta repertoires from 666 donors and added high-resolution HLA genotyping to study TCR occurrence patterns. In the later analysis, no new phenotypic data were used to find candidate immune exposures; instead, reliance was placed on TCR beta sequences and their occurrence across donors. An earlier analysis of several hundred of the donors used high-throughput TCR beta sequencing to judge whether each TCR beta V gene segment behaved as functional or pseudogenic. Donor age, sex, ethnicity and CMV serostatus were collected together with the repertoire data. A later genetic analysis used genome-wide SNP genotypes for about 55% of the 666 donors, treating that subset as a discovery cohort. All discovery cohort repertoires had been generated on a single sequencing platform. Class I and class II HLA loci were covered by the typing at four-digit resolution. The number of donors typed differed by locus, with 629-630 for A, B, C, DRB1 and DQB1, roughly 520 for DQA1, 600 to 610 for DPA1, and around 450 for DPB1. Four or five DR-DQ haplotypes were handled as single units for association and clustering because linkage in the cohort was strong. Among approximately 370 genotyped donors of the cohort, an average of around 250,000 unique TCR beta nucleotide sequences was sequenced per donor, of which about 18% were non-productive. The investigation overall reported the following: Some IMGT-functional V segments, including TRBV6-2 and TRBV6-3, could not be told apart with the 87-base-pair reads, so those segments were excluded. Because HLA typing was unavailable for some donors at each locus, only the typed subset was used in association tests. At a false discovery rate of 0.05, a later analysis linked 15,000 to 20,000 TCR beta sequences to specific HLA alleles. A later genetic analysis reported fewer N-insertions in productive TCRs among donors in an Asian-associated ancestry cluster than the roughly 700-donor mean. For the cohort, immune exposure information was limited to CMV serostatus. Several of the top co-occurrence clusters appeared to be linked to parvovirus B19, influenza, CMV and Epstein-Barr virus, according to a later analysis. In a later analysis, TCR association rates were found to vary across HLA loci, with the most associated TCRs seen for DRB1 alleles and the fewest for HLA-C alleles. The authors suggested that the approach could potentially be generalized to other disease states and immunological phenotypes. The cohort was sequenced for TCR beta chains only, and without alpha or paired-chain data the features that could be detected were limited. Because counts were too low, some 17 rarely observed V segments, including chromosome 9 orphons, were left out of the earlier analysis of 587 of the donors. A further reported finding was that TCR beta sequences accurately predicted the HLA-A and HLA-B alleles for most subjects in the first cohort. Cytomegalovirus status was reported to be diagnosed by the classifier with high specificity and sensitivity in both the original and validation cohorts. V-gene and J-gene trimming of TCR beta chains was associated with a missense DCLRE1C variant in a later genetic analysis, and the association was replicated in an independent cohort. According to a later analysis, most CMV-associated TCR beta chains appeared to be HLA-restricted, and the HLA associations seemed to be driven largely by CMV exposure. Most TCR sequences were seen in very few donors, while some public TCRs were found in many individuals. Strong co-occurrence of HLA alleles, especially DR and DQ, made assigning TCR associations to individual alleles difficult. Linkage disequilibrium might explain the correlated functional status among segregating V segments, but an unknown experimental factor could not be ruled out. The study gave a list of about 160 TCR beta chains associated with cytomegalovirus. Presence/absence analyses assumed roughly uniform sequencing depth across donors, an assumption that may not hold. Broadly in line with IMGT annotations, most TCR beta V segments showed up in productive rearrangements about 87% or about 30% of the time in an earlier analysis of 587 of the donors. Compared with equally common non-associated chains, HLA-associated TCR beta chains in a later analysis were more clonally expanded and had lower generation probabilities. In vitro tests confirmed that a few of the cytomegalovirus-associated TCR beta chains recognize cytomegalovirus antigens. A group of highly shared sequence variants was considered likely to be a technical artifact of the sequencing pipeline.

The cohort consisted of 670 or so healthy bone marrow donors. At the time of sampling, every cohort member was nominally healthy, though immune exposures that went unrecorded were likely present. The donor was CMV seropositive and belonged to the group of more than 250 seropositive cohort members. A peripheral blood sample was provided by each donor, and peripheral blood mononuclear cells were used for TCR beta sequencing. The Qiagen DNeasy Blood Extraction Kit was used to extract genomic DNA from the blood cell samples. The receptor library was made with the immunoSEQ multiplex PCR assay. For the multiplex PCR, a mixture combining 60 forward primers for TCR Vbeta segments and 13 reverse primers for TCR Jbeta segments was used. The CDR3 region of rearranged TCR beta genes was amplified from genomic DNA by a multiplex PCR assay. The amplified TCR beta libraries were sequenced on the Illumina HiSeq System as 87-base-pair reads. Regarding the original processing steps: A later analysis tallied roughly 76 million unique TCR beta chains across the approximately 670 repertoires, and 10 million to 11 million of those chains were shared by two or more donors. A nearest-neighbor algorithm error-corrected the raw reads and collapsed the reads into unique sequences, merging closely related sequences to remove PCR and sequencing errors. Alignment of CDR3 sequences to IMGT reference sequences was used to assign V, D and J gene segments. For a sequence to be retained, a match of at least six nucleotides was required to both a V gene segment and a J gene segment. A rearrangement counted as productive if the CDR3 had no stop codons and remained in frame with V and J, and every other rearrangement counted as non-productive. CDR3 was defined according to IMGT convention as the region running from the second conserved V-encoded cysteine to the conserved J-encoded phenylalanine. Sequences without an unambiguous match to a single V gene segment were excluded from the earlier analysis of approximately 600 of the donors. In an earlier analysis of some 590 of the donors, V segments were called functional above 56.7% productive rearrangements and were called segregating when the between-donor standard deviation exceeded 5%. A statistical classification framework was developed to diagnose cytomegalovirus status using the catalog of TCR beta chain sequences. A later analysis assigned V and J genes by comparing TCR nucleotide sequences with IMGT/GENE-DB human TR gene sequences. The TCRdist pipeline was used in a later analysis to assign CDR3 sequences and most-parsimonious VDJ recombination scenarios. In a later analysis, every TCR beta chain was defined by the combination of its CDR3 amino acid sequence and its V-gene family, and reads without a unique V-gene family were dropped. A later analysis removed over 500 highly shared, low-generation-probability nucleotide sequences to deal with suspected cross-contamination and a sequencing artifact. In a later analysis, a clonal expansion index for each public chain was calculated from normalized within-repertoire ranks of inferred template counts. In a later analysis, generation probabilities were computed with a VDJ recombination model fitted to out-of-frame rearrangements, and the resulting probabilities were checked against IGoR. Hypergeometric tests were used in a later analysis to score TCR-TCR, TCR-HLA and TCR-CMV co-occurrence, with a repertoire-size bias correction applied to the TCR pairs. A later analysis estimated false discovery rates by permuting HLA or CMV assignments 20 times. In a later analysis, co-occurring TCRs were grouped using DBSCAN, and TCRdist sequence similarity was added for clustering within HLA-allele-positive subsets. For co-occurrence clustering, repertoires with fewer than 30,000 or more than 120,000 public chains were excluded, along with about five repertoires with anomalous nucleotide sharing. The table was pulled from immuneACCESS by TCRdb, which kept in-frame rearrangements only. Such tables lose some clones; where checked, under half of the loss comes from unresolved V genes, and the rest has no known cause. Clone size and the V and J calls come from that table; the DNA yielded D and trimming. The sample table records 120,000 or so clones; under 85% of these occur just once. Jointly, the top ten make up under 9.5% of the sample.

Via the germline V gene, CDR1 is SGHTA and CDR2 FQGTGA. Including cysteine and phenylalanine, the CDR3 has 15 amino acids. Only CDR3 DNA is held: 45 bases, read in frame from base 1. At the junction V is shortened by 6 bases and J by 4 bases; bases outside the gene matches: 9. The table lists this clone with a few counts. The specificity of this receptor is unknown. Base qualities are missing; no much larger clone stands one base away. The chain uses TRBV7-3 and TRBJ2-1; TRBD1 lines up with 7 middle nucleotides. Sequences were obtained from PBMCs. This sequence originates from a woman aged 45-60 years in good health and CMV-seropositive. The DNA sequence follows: TGTGCCAGCAGTTCTGACAGGGTTGGTTACAATGAGCAGTTCTTC. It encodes CASSSDRVGYNEQFF.